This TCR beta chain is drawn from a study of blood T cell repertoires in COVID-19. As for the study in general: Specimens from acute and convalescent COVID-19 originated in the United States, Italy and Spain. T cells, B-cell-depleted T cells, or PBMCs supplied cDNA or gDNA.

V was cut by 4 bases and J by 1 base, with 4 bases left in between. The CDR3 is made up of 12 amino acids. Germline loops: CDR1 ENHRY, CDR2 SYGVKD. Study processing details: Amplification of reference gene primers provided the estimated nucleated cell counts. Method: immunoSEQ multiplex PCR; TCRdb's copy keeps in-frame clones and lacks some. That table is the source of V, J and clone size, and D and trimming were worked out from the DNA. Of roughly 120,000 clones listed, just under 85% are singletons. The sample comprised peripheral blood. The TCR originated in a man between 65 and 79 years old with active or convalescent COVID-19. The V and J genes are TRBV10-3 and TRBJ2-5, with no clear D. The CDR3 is CAISGAQETQYF. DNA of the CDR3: TGTGCCATCAGTGGAGCCCAAGAGACCCAGTACTTC.